The source of this T cell receptor (beta chain) is a study of blood T cell repertoires in COVID-19. In the study overall: The study drew acute and convalescent COVID-19 samples from the United States, Italy and Spain. From T cells, B-cell-depleted T cells, or PBMCs came the material, which was cDNA or gDNA.

Some clones are missing from TCRdb's copy, which holds only in-frame ones; the method was immunoSEQ multiplex PCR. This sample has under 60,000 clones; roughly 84% occur once, and the top ten carry roughly 55%. The V and J ends lost 8 bases and 7 bases, in that order; junction bases with no gene match: 14. This CDR3 has 16 amino acids. Germline V gives CDR1 SQVTM, CDR2 ANQGSEA. The V gene is TRBV29-1, the J gene TRBJ2-1, with 13 bases that match TRBD2. This clonotype was obtained from a man in his sixties or seventies with acute or convalescent COVID-19. Source material: peripheral blood. In DNA form, the CDR3 reads TGCAGCTTCCCCAGGACTAGCGGGGGCCAGGGAAATGAGCAGTTCTTC. This codes for CSFPRTSGGQGNEQFF.